This TCR beta chain was captured in a study of blood T cell repertoires in COVID-19. Whole-study context: From T cells, B-cell-depleted T cells, or PBMCs came the material, which was cDNA or gDNA.

CDR3 size: 14 residues. Germline CDR1 is LNHDA and CDR2 is SQIVND (reference sequence). The trim removed 5 bases at V and 4 bases at J, leaving 4 bases unmatched. The protocol was immunoSEQ multiplex PCR, while the TCRdb copy is restricted to in-frame clones and leaves out a portion. This sample has 200,000 to 300,000 clones, with approximately 86% found just once. The sample holds one count of this clone. This TCR was recovered from a man younger than 40 with active or convalescent COVID-19. The source material was peripheral blood. This chain connects TRBV19 to TRBJ1-3; 8 bases align to TRBD1. Written as DNA, the CDR3 is TGTGCCAGTAGTGTCGGGACAGGCGGAAACACCATATATTTT. It specifies CASSVGTGGNTIYF.